There are many counts of the clone carrying this TCR beta chain. Its antigen is not known. The sample is drawn from a study of type 1 regulatory T cells. TCRdb called the reads again in MiXCR, with one record for every CDR3 protein. The sample lists roughly 40,000 distinct CDR3 sequences; roughly an eighth were seen once. The CDR3 has 17 amino acids. V shed 4 bases and J shed 4 bases, with 23 bases lying between them. The germline V gene encodes CDR1 SGHRS and CDR2 YFSETQ. V gene TRBV5-1 combines with J gene TRBJ1-1, with a tentative D call TRBD1 (6 bases). The sequence derives from a human donor in good health. The sample was cultured non-Tr1 T cells, either the whole culture or a sorted T cell fraction (not recorded which). CDR3 sequence: CASSPRIGGAHITEAFF. Here the CDR3 DNA reads TGCGCCAGCAGCCCACGTATCGGGGGGGCGCATATCACTGAAGCTTTCTTT.